The 17 T cell receptor beta chains in this list originate from one sample, sequenced in a study of blood T cell repertoires in COVID-19. The repertoire was sequenced with immunoSEQ multiplex PCR; TCRdb's copy has only in-frame clones and lacks some. The sample has roughly 310,000 clones; 90% are singletons. Sequencing was done on a sample of PBMCs or T cells enriched from blood (not recorded which). Receptors were obtained from a man aged 55 to 70 who had recovered from COVID-19.

This chain links TRBV6-2 or TRBV6-3 with TRBJ2-2; D is uncertain. The germline gives CDR1 MNHEY, CDR2 SVGEGT. The CDR3 has 15 residues. V dropped 0 bases and J dropped 4 bases, with 9 bases sitting between them. CDR3: CASSYSLRRTGELFF. CDR3 coding DNA: TGTGCCAGCAGTTACTCGCTCAGGCGCACCGGGGAGCTGTTTTTT.

The chain joins TRBV5-4 to TRBJ2-7; 9 bases map to TRBD2. This CDR3 has 15 residues. Looked up from germline, CDR1 is SGHNT and CDR2 is YYREEE (reference sequence). The trim removed 4 bases at V and 3 bases at J, leaving 8 bases unmatched. In DNA form, the CDR3 reads TGTGCCAGCAGCCTCCCCATGACTAGCGGCTACGAGCAGTACTTC. The encoded protein is CASSLPMTSGYEQYF.

The chain joins TRBV7-9 to TRBJ1-1; a weak D match, TRBD1 (5 bases). V was trimmed by 1 base and J by 1 base, leaving 7 bases between them. CDR1 is SEHNR, CDR2 FQNEAQ, per germline (reference sequence). CDR3 length: 14 amino acids. The CDR3, as DNA: TGTGCCAGCAGCTTAGGGACATCGAACACTGAAGCTTTCTTT. Translation gives CASSLGTSNTEAFF.

V is TRBV3-1 (or the pseudogene TRBV3-2) and J is TRBJ2-3; D uncertain. This CDR3 has 16 amino acids. CDR1 and CDR2 (germline): LGHDT, YNNKEL (reference sequence). Trimming took off 4 bases at V and 0 bases at J, with 14 bases between the two ends. The CDR3 coding sequence is TGTGCCAGCAGCCTGCTTGGAGACCCTAGCACAGATACGCAGTATTTT. Encoded protein: CASSLLGDPSTDTQYF.

The rearrangement joins TRBV5-1 to TRBJ1-2, with a tentative D call TRBD1 (5 bases). Deletions cut 4 bases from V and 5 bases from J, with 12 bases between. This CDR3 spans 13 amino acids. Germline lookup yields CDR1 SGHRS and CDR2 YFSETQ. CDR3: CASSVGTAYGYTF. The CDR3 DNA sequence: TGCGCCAGCAGCGTAGGGACTGCTTATGGCTACACCTTC.

This clone was recorded only once. V and J are TRBV5-1 and TRBJ2-2, with 7 bases lining up with TRBD2. V lost 4 bases to trimming and J lost 0 bases; unmatched junction nucleotides: 3. The CDR3 is 15 residues long. CDR1 SGHRS and CDR2 YFSETQ come from the germline V gene. CDR3 amino acids: CASSGGTTNTGELFF. In nucleotides, the CDR3 is TGCGCCAGCAGCGGCGGGACTACGAACACCGGGGAGCTGTTTTTT.

The gene calls are TRBV19 and TRBJ2-7; 10 bases agree with TRBD1. The length of the CDR3 is 15 residues. Trimming took 5 bases from V and 5 from J; bases not matched to a gene: 9. The V gene's germline CDR1 is LNHDA and CDR2 SQIVND (reference sequence). CDR3 DNA: TGTGCCAGTAGTGTAGCCGGGACAGGGGTGCACGAGCAGTACTTC. Encoded protein: CASSVAGTGVHEQYF.

This clone was seen a single time. Written as DNA, the CDR3 is TGTGCCAGCAGCCAATACACTAGCGGGGGGGCAGGTGAGCAGTTCTTC. The encoded protein is CASSQYTSGGAGEQFF. The chain employs TRBV7-3 and TRBJ2-1, with 13 bases identical to TRBD2. The CDR3 loop spans 16 amino acids. V lost 5 bases, J lost 9 bases, and 10 bases stayed unmatched. Germline V gene sequence: CDR1 SGHTA, CDR2 FQGTGA.

This sequence joins TRBV7-9 and TRBJ1-5; D is possibly TRBD1 (6 bases). The CDR3 consists of 16 residues. The germline gives CDR1 SEHNR, CDR2 FQNEAQ (reference sequence). The V and J ends lost 5 bases and 2 bases respectively, with 16 bases between them. This chain's CDR3 is CASSQRGGRGNQPQHF. Here the CDR3 DNA reads TGTGCCAGCAGCCAGAGAGGGGGAAGGGGCAATCAGCCCCAGCATTTT.

This sequence joins TRBV3-1 (or the pseudogene TRBV3-2) and TRBJ2-1; the match to TRBD2 covers 7 bases. The junction had 5 bases not matched to a gene; V was cut back by 5 bases and J by 1 base. This CDR3 region has 15 residues. Germline-derived CDR1 and CDR2 are LGHDT and YNNKEL (reference sequence). CDR3 sequence reads: CASSAAGVSYNEQFF. The CDR3 nucleotides are TGTGCCAGCAGCGCCGCGGGAGTATCCTACAATGAGCAGTTCTTC.

CDR3 sequence reads: CASSQDKSPLHF. The CDR3 nucleotides are TGTGCCAGCAGCCAGGACAAATCACCCCTCCACTTT. V usage is TRBV4-2 and J usage is TRBJ1-6, with D perhaps matching TRBD1 (5 bases). The germline V gene has CDR1 LGHNA and CDR2 YNFKEQ. The CDR3 totals 12 residues. V shed 3 bases and J shed 10 bases, with 7 bases lying between them.

This clone has a single count. This chain links TRBV4-3 with TRBJ2-1; 7 bases are a match to TRBD2. The CDR3 contains 17 residues. Trimming removed 1 base from V and 4 bases from J; junction bases left unmatched: 10. Germline V gene data show CDR1 as LGHNA and CDR2 as YSLEER. The CDR3 loop is CASSQGRASGAYNEQFF. For the CDR3, the DNA is TGCGCCAGCAGCCAAGGACGGGCCAGCGGGGCTTACAATGAGCAGTTCTTC.

This chain uses TRBV5-6 with TRBJ2-7; D may be TRBD1 (5 bases). Deletions cut 5 bases from V and 6 bases from J, with 12 bases between. Germline CDR1 SGHDT, CDR2 YYEEEE. The CDR3 is 12 amino acids. This CDR3 is CASSLGPTEQYF. CDR3 DNA sequence: TGTGCCAGCAGTCTGGGGCCTACCGAGCAGTACTTC.

This chain joins TRBV5-1 and TRBJ2-2; possible D gene TRBD1, 6 bases. The CDR3 runs to 16 residues. V was cut by 0 bases and J by 3 bases, with 12 bases left in between. CDR1 SGHRS and CDR2 YFSETQ come from the germline V gene. The CDR3 DNA follows: TGCGCCAGCAGCTTGGACGGCAGGGGTGACACCGGGGAGCTGTTTTTT. This encodes CASSLDGRGDTGELFF.

The chain uses TRBV28 and TRBJ2-1; 9 positions match TRBD1. CDR1 and CDR2 from the germline V gene are MDHEN and SYDVKM. The CDR3 covers 14 residues. The ends lost 4 bases at V and 7 bases at J; junction bases unmatched: 5. Here the CDR3 reads CASSSRQGVNEQFF. The CDR3, as DNA: TGTGCCAGCAGTTCAAGACAGGGGGTGAATGAGCAGTTCTTC.

The gene calls are TRBV27 and TRBJ2-3; TRBD2 aligns across 10 bases. Per germline, CDR1 MNHEY and CDR2 SMNVEV (reference sequence). The CDR3 sequence is 15 residues long. Trimming at V came to 3 bases and at J to 3 bases, leaving 3 bases not matched to a gene. The CDR3 DNA sequence: TGTGCCAGCAGTTTGTTTAGCGGGGGGACAGATACGCAGTATTTT. Protein product: CASSLFSGGTDTQYF.

The V and J genes are TRBV2 and TRBJ2-1, with 7 bases matching TRBD2. Germline V gene lookup returns CDR1 SNHLY and CDR2 FYNNEI. The CDR3 consists of 13 residues. V gave up 8 bases and J gave up 4 bases; unmatched junction bases: 5. CDR3 nucleotide sequence: TGTGCCAGCGGAAGCGGGGTATACAATGAGCAGTTCTTC. It encodes CASGSGVYNEQFF. The full variable domain, completed using reference TRBV2 and TRBJ2-1, is EPEVTQTPSHQVTQMGQEVILRCVPISNHLYFYWYRQILGQKVEFLVSFYNNEISEKSEIFDDQFSVERPDGSNFTLKIRSTKLEDSAMYFCASGSGVYNEQFFGPGTRLTVL.